This passage covers 14 T cell receptor beta chains from one sample sequenced in a study of T-cell memory formation after mild COVID-19. TCRdb re-derived calls from the 5' RACE reads in MiXCR, one entry per CDR3 protein. The table includes 30,000 to 35,000 distinct CDR3 sequences, around 20% detected once. Specimen: PBMCs or a T cell subset sorted from them (not recorded which). These receptors were obtained from an adult who had mild COVID-19 (a few samples of this study predate the infection). Cell type and time point are not known.

This clonotype was seen many times. V is TRBV10-3 and J is TRBJ1-1; the D gene is possibly TRBD1 (6 bases). The germline V gene encodes CDR1 ENHRY and CDR2 SYGVKD. The V end was cut by 5 bases, the J end by 5 bases, with 12 bases between. This CDR3 is built from 13 residues. The CDR3 DNA reads as TGTGCCATCAGTCAACAGGGAGAAACTGAAGCTTTCTTT. Translation gives CAISQQGETEAFF.

V gene TRBV9 combines with J gene TRBJ2-1; no clear D. There are 13 residues in the CDR3. Deletions cut 0 bases from V and 6 bases from J, with 7 bases between. Looked up from germline, CDR1 is SGDLS and CDR2 is YYNGEE. The CDR3 protein is CASSVDPSNEQFF. The CDR3 coding sequence is TGTGCCAGCAGCGTAGACCCCAGCAATGAGCAGTTCTTC.

The rearrangement links TRBV7-8 to TRBJ2-7; tentative D call: TRBD2 (6 bases). This CDR3 is 12 amino acids long. CDR1 and CDR2 from the germline V gene are SGHVS and FQNEAQ. V lost 11 bases to trimming and J lost 5 bases, with 16 bases between them. CDR3 sequence: CAGSPGEDEQYF. In nucleotides, the CDR3 is TGTGCCGGCTCGCCGGGAGAGGACGAGCAGTACTTC. The entire variable domain, with the rest obtained from reference TRBV7-8 and TRBJ2-7, is as follows: GAGVSQSPRYKVAKRGQDVALRCDPISGHVSLFWYQQALGQGPEFLTYFQNEAQLDKSGLPSDRFFAERPEGSVSTLKIQRTQQEDSAVYLCAGSPGEDEQYFGPGTRLTVT.

This clonotype was picked up many times. The chain uses TRBV28 and TRBJ2-2, with 7 bases that match TRBD1. The germline gives CDR1 MDHEN, CDR2 SYDVKM. This CDR3 is 15 amino acids long. V trimming: 5 bases; J trimming: 1 base; junction bases outside the gene matches: 4. CDR3 coding DNA: TGTGCCAGCAGTCCCGGACAGGTGAACACCGGGGAGCTGTTTTTT. Translated: CASSPGQVNTGELFF.

This clonotype was counted at least ten times. This chain connects TRBV12-3 or TRBV12-4 to TRBJ1-1, with D hard to call. This CDR3 region has 13 residues. Trimming cost V 4 bases and J 3 bases, with 9 bases left between them. The CDR3 DNA sequence: TGTGCCAGCAGTTCTCGAGGCCACACTGAAGCTTTCTTT. It is translated as CASSSRGHTEAFF.

This clonotype was detected ten times or more. The chain is built from TRBV20-1 and TRBJ2-3; possibly TRBD2 for D (6 bases). The germline CDR1 and CDR2 sequences are DFQATT and SNEGSKA (reference sequence). This CDR3 region has 14 residues. Between the trimmed V and J ends, which lost 4 bases and 2 bases, there was a span of 13 bases. This chain's CDR3 is CSATNSGPTDTQYF. CDR3 nucleotides: TGCAGTGCTACAAATAGCGGTCCCACAGATACGCAGTATTTT.

This clonotype was recorded many times. The V call is TRBV4-2, the J call TRBJ2-7; 13 nucleotides line up with TRBD2. Trimming cost V 0 bases and J 3 bases; bases outside gene matches: 11. Looked up from germline, CDR1 is LGHNA and CDR2 is YNFKEQ. The CDR3 runs to 19 residues. In DNA, the CDR3 is TGTGCCAGCAGCCAAGAATGGACTAGCGGGAGCATGGATTACTACGAGCAGTACTTC. Amino acid sequence: CASSQEWTSGSMDYYEQYF.

The chain couples TRBV29-1 to TRBJ1-2; D gene uncertain. The CDR3 loop spans 12 amino acids. Germline loops: CDR1 SQVTM, CDR2 ANQGSEA. The germline V and J ends were trimmed by 4 bases and 2 bases, with 8 bases remaining between them. The CDR3: CSVVWENYGYTF. The DNA of the CDR3 is TGCAGCGTTGTTTGGGAAAACTATGGCTACACCTTC.

By share of the sample, this clonotype is medium-sized. This chain links TRBV20-1 with TRBJ1-1; D not resolved. The CDR3 consists of 12 residues. Germline assignment: CDR1 DFQATT and CDR2 SNEGSKA (reference sequence). V lost 6 bases to trimming and J lost 11 bases, with 19 bases between them. CDR3 protein: CSASDGRDSAFF. In DNA, the CDR3 is TGCAGTGCCAGTGACGGAAGGGATTCGGCTTTCTTT.

This clonotype was seen ten or more times. The chain recombines TRBV5-4 with TRBJ2-1, with TRBD2 identical over 7 bases. Germline lookup yields CDR1 SGHNT and CDR2 YYREEE (reference sequence). The CDR3 length is 17 residues. V shed 3 bases, J shed 3 bases, and the junction held 12 bases outside the gene matches. This CDR3 reads CASSSGWSSGDYNEQFF. CDR3 nucleotide sequence: TGTGCCAGCAGCTCCGGTTGGTCCAGCGGGGACTACAATGAGCAGTTCTTC.

The table lists this clonotype with many counts. DNA of the CDR3: TGCGCCAGCAGCCTTAGACAGCCTGGGGCCAACGTCCTGACTTTC. Amino acids: CASSLRQPGANVLTF. The rearrangement uses TRBV5-1 and TRBJ2-6, with D perhaps matching TRBD1 (5 bases). Trimming left V 4 bases short and J 2 bases short, with 10 bases between. CDR3 length equals 15 residues. Germline values: CDR1 SGHRS, CDR2 YFSETQ.

This clonotype has a count of ten or more. The V and J genes are TRBV12-3 or TRBV12-4 and TRBJ1-5; a weak D match, TRBD1 (6 bases). V was shortened by 7 bases and J by 2 bases, with 15 bases between the two germline ends. This CDR3 contains 15 residues. The CDR3: CASNSQGRGNQPQHF. The CDR3 nucleotides are TGTGCCAGCAACTCACAGGGCAGGGGCAATCAGCCCCAGCATTTT.

At least ten counts were recorded for this clonotype. The chain employs TRBV7-2 and TRBJ1-2; 7 bases are a match to TRBD1. The CDR3 consists of 14 residues. Trimming removed 1 base from V and 7 bases from J; junction bases left unmatched: 6. Germline CDR1 reads SGHTA; CDR2 reads FQGNSA. CDR3 amino acids: CASSLETGNRGYTF. CDR3 in DNA: TGTGCCAGCAGCTTAGAGACAGGGAACCGTGGCTACACCTTC.

This clonotype was observed at least ten times. The chain couples TRBV6-2 or TRBV6-3 to TRBJ2-7, with D perhaps TRBD2 (7 bases). Germline CDR1 MNHEY, CDR2 SVGEGT. The V gene lost 4 bases and the J gene lost 7 bases, with 29 bases spanning the gap. This CDR3 region has 18 residues. Written as DNA, the CDR3 is TGTGCCAGCAGTTCCCGGGGGCGGGGGACCTTACCGGGCATTGAGCAGTACTTC. Translation: CASSSRGRGTLPGIEQYF.